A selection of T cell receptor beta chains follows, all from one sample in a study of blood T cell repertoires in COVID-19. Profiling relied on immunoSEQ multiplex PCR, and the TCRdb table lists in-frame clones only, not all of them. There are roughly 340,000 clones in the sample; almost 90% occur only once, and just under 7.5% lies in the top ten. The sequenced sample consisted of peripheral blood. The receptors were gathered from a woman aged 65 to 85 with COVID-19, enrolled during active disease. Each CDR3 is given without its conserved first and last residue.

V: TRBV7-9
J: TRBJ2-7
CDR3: ASSSDRGPYEQY

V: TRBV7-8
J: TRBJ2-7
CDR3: ASSLIPSGQVLYEQY

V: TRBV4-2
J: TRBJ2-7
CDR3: ASSQDLAETASSYEQY

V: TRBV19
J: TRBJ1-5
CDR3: ASSIVIQGNQPQH

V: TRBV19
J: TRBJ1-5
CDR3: ASSIGAQGTHQPQH

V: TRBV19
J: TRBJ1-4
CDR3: ASRGGAHEKLF

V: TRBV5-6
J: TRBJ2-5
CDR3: ASSSLGQGGETQY

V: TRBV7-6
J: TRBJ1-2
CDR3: ASSSPYRGSGYT

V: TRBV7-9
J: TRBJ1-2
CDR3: ASSGGTGDIYGYGYT

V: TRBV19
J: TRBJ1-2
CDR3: ASWSGVASGYT

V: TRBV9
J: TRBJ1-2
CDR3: ASSVQTANYGYT

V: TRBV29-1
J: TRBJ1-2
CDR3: SVPGHRGNGYT

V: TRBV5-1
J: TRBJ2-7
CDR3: ASSTSGGSSYEQY

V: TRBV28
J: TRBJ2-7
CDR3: ASRERTGGYEQY